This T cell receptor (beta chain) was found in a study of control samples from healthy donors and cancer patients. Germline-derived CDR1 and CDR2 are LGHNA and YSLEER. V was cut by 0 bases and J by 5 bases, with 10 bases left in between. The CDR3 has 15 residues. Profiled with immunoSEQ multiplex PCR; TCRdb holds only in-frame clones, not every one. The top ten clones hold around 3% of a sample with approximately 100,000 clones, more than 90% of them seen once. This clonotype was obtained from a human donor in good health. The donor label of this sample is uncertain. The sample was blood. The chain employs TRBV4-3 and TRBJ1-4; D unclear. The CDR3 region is CASSQELGVNEKLFF. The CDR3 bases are TGCGCCAGCAGCCAAGAGTTGGGCGTGAATGAAAAACTGTTTTTT.